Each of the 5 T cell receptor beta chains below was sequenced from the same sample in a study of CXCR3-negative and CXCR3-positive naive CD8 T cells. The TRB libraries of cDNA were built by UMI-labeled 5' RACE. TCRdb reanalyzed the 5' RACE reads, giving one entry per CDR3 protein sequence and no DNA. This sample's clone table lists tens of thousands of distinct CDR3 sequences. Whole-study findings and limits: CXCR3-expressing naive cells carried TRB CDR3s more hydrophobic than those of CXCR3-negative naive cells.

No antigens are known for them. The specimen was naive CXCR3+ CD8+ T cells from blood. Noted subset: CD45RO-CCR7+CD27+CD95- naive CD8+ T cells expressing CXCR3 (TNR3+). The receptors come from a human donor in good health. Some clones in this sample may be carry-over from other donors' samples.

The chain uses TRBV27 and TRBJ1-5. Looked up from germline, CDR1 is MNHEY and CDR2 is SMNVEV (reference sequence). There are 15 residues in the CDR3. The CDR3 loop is CASRLKLDSNQPQHF.

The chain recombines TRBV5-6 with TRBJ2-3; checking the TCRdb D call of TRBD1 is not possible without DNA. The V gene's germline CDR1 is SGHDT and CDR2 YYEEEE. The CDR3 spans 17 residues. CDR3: CASSAGLGQGPADTQYF.

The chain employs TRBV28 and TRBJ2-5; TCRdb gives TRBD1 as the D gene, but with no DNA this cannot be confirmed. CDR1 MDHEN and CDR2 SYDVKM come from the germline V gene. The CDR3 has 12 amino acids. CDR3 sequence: CASSPGAETQYF.

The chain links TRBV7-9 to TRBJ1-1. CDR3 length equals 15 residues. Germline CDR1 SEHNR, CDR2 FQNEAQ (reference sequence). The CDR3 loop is CASSLAWRINTEAFF.

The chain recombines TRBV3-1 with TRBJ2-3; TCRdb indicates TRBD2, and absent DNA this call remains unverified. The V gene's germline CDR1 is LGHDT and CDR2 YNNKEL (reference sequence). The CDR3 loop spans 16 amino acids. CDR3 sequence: CASSQEEVVGTDTQYF.